The text below deals with one TCR beta chain. Its antigen remains unidentified. Nothing much larger sits one base from this clone, and base qualities are not available. Trimming removed 3 bases from V and 5 bases from J, leaving 12 bases between the germline ends. CDR1 and CDR2 are read off the germline V gene as SGHRS and YFSETQ. The CDR3 runs 14 residues from the cysteine to the phenylalanine. CDR3 DNA is the only sequence kept; it has 42 bases, read in frame from the first base. These data come from a study of T-cell reconstitution after alpha-beta-depleted transplantation in children (dated by TCRdb to about 2016). Describing the broader study: The study quantitatively tracked T-cell immune reconstitution after TCRalphabeta/CD19-depleted allogeneic hematopoietic cell transplantation in children using TCR repertoire profiling.

Overall study outcomes, separate from this receptor: The apparently early alphabetaT-cell count recovery about two months after transplant was reportedly dependent on only several hundred rapidly expanded clones derived from non-depleted graft cells. In some patients, the high TCRbeta diversity seen at day 60 was put down to recipient T cells and intrathymic progenitors that had survived conditioning. The frequencies of hyperexpanded clones fell over the following months, and after one year, T-cell counts and TCRbeta diversity were mostly attributed to newly produced T cells.

The sample's treatment or condition, from its label and the paper: allogeneic hematopoietic cell transplantation with graft depleted of TCRalphabeta T cells and CD19 B cells. The transplant recipients were children given TCRalphabeta/CD19-depleted allogeneic hematopoietic cell grafts. The receptor library was made with PCR. The sequencer was an Illumina HiSeq 2500. TCR library preparation used molecular barcoding, with unique molecular identifiers applied to normalize quantification of the TCRbeta repertoire. The public sequencing data were trimmed at Q25 with fastp and processed into clonotypes with MiXCR by TCRdb, which kept only in-frame beta chains. Rows matching on CDR3 protein sequence are summarized as one entry with the most common DNA and genes. For this sample the table gives approximately 350,000 distinct CDR3 sequences, of which under 20% were detected only once. Of the sample, about 41% is held by the ten largest clones.

The starting material was PBMCs, mostly from graft donor cells, obtained 360 days after TCRalphabeta/CD19-depleted stem cell transplant. This TCR derives from a male patient aged 2 to 10 who had a stem cell transplant for acute lymphoblastic leukemia, so the T cells may come from the graft donor. This chain joins TRBV5-1 to TRBJ2-1; the D segment is perhaps TRBD1 or TRBD2, each sharing 5 matched bases. The DNA sequence is given as TGCGCCAGCAGCTGGGACGGAAGAAACAATGAGCAGTTCTTC. It specifies CASSWDGRNNEQFF.